The following is a T cell receptor (beta chain) sequence with its context. This CDR3 comprises 12 residues. V shed 0 bases and J shed 16 bases, with 13 bases lying between them. The assay was immunoSEQ multiplex PCR, and TCRdb's table has in-frame clones only and misses some. The sample carries 100,000 to 150,000 clones, 87% recorded once. The sample belongs to a study of control samples from healthy donors and cancer patients. The rearrangement links TRBV12-3 or TRBV12-4 to TRBJ2-1, with D possibly TRBD1 on 5 matching bases. The sample taken for sequencing was blood. This clonotype was sampled from a man in his late teens or twenties in good health. CDR3 DNA: TGTGCCAGCAGTTTAGCCCCGCCAGGGTTCTTCTTC. This sequence encodes CASSLAPPGFFF.